The rows below give T cell receptor beta chains drawn from one sample of a study of beta chain features in type 1 diabetes. The method was immunoSEQ multiplex PCR; TCRdb's version includes in-frame clones alone and lacks a portion of them. The data show some 140,000 clones, about a tenth seen once. Input material: central memory CD4+ T cells from blood. Receptors were obtained from a man aged 18 to 30 in good health. Each CDR3 is given with its conserved first and last residue. The D gene is left open where the match is weak. Where a row states a size, it is once, few, many or the class of an expanded clone; other rows omit it.

d_call j_call v_call clone_size cdr3_nt cdr3_aa
. TRBJ1-2 TRBV4-2 few TGTGCCAGCAGCCAAGCACAGGGCCATGGCTACACCTTC CASSQAQGHGYTF
. TRBJ1-1 TRBV30 few TGTGCCTGGAGCATCAGGTCGGCGAACACTGAAGCTTTCTTT CAWSIRSANTEAFF
. TRBJ1-6 TRBV28 few TGTGCCAGCAGTATTGGACATAAAAATTCACCCCTCCACTTT CASSIGHKNSPLHF
. TRBJ2-1 TRBV5-1 . TGCGCCAGCAGCTTCGGTTATGAGCAGTTCTTC CASSFGYEQFF
. TRBJ1-4 TRBV9 few TGTGCCAGCAGCGTCTCTGGGGGCACTAATGAAAAACTGTTTTTT CASSVSGGTNEKLFF
. TRBJ1-5 TRBV28 . TGTGCCAGCAGCCGGGAAATTCAGCCCCAGCATTTT CASSREIQPQHF
. TRBJ2-1 TRBV27 few TGTGCCAGCAACACCGGAGGTGATGAGCAGTTCTTC CASNTGGDEQFF
. TRBJ1-2 TRBV5-4 few TGTGCCAGCAGTAAAACAGGGACGTATGGCTACACCTTC CASSKTGTYGYTF
. TRBJ1-2 TRBV2 . TGTGCCAGCAGTGAAGCGTCGACAGATTATGGCTACACCTTC CASSEASTDYGYTF
. TRBJ2-1 TRBV7-2 few TGTGCCAGCAGCTTAGCGGGCGGGTCCGGGGGTGAGCAGTTCTTC CASSLAGGSGGEQFF
TRBD2 TRBJ2-4 TRBV27 few TGTGCCAGCGCCTATAGCGGGGCCAAAAACATTCAGTACTTC CASAYSGAKNIQYF
. TRBJ2-1 TRBV18 . TGTGCCAGCTCACCAAGCAGGGCCACCTACAATGAGCAGTTCTTC CASSPSRATYNEQFF
TRBD1 TRBJ1-4 TRBV4-2 . TGTGCCAGCAGCCCCGGGACAGGGTATGAAAAACTGTTTTTT CASSPGTGYEKLFF
TRBD2 TRBJ2-1 TRBV5-1 few TGCGCCAGCAGCTACGACACTAGCGGGGTTGCGGAGCAGTTCTTC CASSYDTSGVAEQFF
. TRBJ2-5 TRBV7-9 . TGTGCCAGCAGCTTACGGATAGGTAGCGATGAGACCCAGTACTTC CASSLRIGSDETQYF
. TRBJ2-7 TRBV12-1 . TGTGCCAGCAGCTTGGACAGGGGGCTTATCTACGAGCAGTACTTC CASSLDRGLIYEQYF
TRBD1 TRBJ2-7 TRBV13 few TGTGCCAGCAGCTCCCGCGACAGGGGGCTTCTCGAGCAGTACTTC CASSSRDRGLLEQYF
. TRBJ2-5 TRBV6-6 . TGTGCCAGCAGTTATGGGCAGCGGGAGACCCAGTACTTC CASSYGQRETQYF
. TRBJ1-5 TRBV30 many TGTGCCTGGGGGACATTGAATCAGCCCCAGCATTTT CAWGTLNQPQHF
TRBD1 TRBJ2-4 TRBV2 . TGTGCCAGCAGTGATCAGGGGGCGGCCAAAAACATTCAGTACTTC CASSDQGAAKNIQYF
TRBD2 TRBJ2-2 TRBV10-3 few TGTGCCATCAGGGCGGGACTAGCGGTAACGAACACCGGGGAGCTGTTTTTT CAIRAGLAVTNTGELFF
. TRBJ2-5 TRBV5-4 few TGTGCCAGCAGCTTGGCCGGAGCGTACCAAGAGACCCAGTACTTC CASSLAGAYQETQYF
. TRBJ2-7 TRBV19 . TGTGCCACGCAGAACGGGGAAGGTGGAACCTACGAGCAGTACTTC CATQNGEGGTYEQYF
TRBD1 TRBJ2-1 TRBV7-2 . TGTGCCAGCAGCTGGAGGGACAGGAACAATGAGCAGTTCTTC CASSWRDRNNEQFF
TRBD1 TRBJ1-4 TRBV7-9 . TGTGCCAGCAGCCACTCAGGGGGATCTTCGCAAAGTGAAAAACTGTTTTTT CASSHSGGSSQSEKLFF
TRBD2 TRBJ2-5 TRBV7-2 . TGTGCCAGCAGCCCCGGGACTATCCAAGAGACCCAGTACTTC CASSPGTIQETQYF
. TRBJ1-2 TRBV4-3 few TGCGCCAGCAGCCAAGAACCCGGTCATGGCTACACCTTC CASSQEPGHGYTF
. TRBJ2-7 TRBV11-2 few TGTGCCAGCAGCTGGCAAGGCGGCTCCTACGAGCAGTACTTC CASSWQGGSYEQYF
. TRBJ2-3 TRBV7-2 few TGTGCCAGCAGCTTTGGCGGGGGCACCGGGGCAGATACGCAGTATTTT CASSFGGGTGADTQYF
TRBD1 TRBJ2-2 TRBV10-1 few TGCGCCAGCAGTGAGTCGACAGGGGGATCCGGGGAGCTGTTTTTT CASSESTGGSGELFF
. TRBJ1-6 TRBV7-6 few TGTGCCAGCAGCCAACAGACGACAGGCAATAATTCACCCCTCCACTTT CASSQQTTGNNSPLHF
TRBD1 TRBJ2-4 TRBV10-3 . TGTGCCATCAGTAGACAGGGGGCCAAAAACATTCAGTACTTC CAISRQGAKNIQYF
. TRBJ2-1 TRBV9 . TGTGCCAGCAGCACACACTCTGGGAGCTCCTACAATGAGCAGTTCTTC CASSTHSGSSYNEQFF
TRBD1 TRBJ2-4 TRBV7-9 many TGTGCCAGCAGCTCCAGGGGGCCTGACATTCAGTACTTC CASSSRGPDIQYF
TRBD1 TRBJ2-2 TRBV19 . TGTGCCAGTACAGGGACAGGGGGCTTTGGCGGACTTACCGGGGAGCTGTTTTTT CASTGTGGFGGLTGELFF
. TRBJ2-5 TRBV27 few TGTGCCAGCAGATCAGTCTCGGAGACCCAGTACTTC CASRSVSETQYF
. TRBJ2-1 TRBV11-3 . TGTGCCAGCAGCGGGGGGGGCGATGAGCAGTTCTTC CASSGGGDEQFF
. TRBJ1-5 TRBV30 few TGTGCCTGGAGTGTAGGGAGAGGCAATCAGCCCCAGCATTTT CAWSVGRGNQPQHF
TRBD1 TRBJ2-7 TRBV6-5 . TGTGCCAGCACTCCCGGGACAGTCTTCTACGAGCAGTACTTC CASTPGTVFYEQYF
. TRBJ2-7 TRBV2 few TGTGCCAGCAGTTCTGACAGAGGACCCTACGAGCAGTACTTC CASSSDRGPYEQYF
TRBD1 TRBJ2-3 TRBV29-1 . TGCAGCGCCCTTGACAGGGGAGGCACAGATACGCAGTATTTT CSALDRGGTDTQYF
. TRBJ1-5 TRBV14 . TGTGCCAGCAGCCGGACAGATCAGCCCCAGCATTTT CASSRTDQPQHF
TRBD2 TRBJ2-1 TRBV7-2 few TGTGCCAGCACCCTCGGGACTAGCCAAAGTGAGCAGTTCTTC CASTLGTSQSEQFF
TRBD1 TRBJ2-1 TRBV27 . TGTGCCAGCAGTGCGGGACAGGTCGTTTACAATGAGCAGTTCTTC CASSAGQVVYNEQFF
. TRBJ2-5 TRBV6-1 . TGTGCCAGCAGTGTGAGGACAGCTACCCTGAGGGAGACCCAGTACTTC CASSVRTATLRETQYF
TRBD1 TRBJ1-5 TRBV7-2 few TGTGCCAGCAGGCCTACAGGGGGCGTCGGTCAGCCCCAGCATTTT CASRPTGGVGQPQHF
. TRBJ2-3 TRBV5-1 . TGCGCCAGCAGCCCCGAACTAGTTACGGGCACAGATACGCAGTATTTT CASSPELVTGTDTQYF
TRBD1 TRBJ1-2 TRBV5-1 few TGCGCCAGCAGCTTGGGACAGGGCTCGGATGGCTACACCTTC CASSLGQGSDGYTF
TRBD2 TRBJ2-3 TRBV27 . TGTGCCAGCAGACGAGCGGGGGGCCTCGATACGCAGTATTTT CASRRAGGLDTQYF
. TRBJ2-3 TRBV27 few TGTGCCAGCAAGTGGGGCCGGGGGACGCAGTATTTT CASKWGRGTQYF
. TRBJ2-2 TRBV5-4 few TGTGCCAGCAGCTTGGGGGCAGGGGGGCGCACCGGGGAGCTGTTTTTT CASSLGAGGRTGELFF
TRBD1 TRBJ2-2 TRBV30 . TGTGCCTGGAGTGGGGACAGGGGCGCCGGCACCGGGGAGCTGTTTTTT CAWSGDRGAGTGELFF
. TRBJ2-7 TRBV18 . TGTGCCAGCTCACCCCGGGAGACGGCGTCCTACGAGCAGTACTTC CASSPRETASYEQYF
TRBD2 TRBJ2-3 TRBV12-5 few TGTGCTAGTGGTTTGGTATGGGAGGGAACTAGCACAGATACGCAGTATTTT CASGLVWEGTSTDTQYF
TRBD2 TRBJ2-3 TRBV27 . TGTGCCAGCAGTTTAAGGAGCTATGGACTAGCGGAATCCCATAATACGCAGTATTTT CASSLRSYGLAESHNTQYF
. TRBJ1-4 TRBV2 . TGTGCCAGCGCCGGGACAACAACTAATGAAAAACTGTTTTTT CASAGTTTNEKLFF
. TRBJ2-2 TRBV9 . TGTGCCAGCAGCGTAGAAGGCGGATACACCGGGGAGCTGTTTTTT CASSVEGGYTGELFF
TRBD2 TRBJ2-1 TRBV5-1 many TGCGCCAGCAGCTGGGGACTAGCGGGGGGGCTTGAGCAGTTCTTC CASSWGLAGGLEQFF